Listed below are T cell receptor beta chains from one sample, sequenced in a study of T cells in Graves' hyperthyroidism and ophthalmopathy. TCRdb independently ran MiXCR on the multiplex PCR reads; one entry per CDR3 protein. The profile covers hundreds of thousands of distinct CDR3 sequences, with 18% appearing a single time and approximately 15% taken by the ten largest. The sequenced sample consisted of blood. These receptors came from a woman aged 45-65 years with Graves' hyperthyroidism that later progressed to Graves' ophthalmopathy. The conserved cysteine and the conserved F or W are not part of the CDR3 here.

v_call: TRBV12-3/TRBV12-4; j_call: TRBJ1-4; cdr3_aa: ASSLSLGFWEKLF
v_call: TRBV11-2; j_call: TRBJ2-5; cdr3_aa: ASSLDWETQETQY
v_call: TRBV5-5; j_call: TRBJ1-2; cdr3_aa: ASSHGTANYGYT
v_call: TRBV7-9; j_call: TRBJ2-5; cdr3_aa: ASRLAVSPQETQY
v_call: TRBV2; j_call: TRBJ2-1; cdr3_aa: ASNSGHYNEQF
v_call: TRBV15; j_call: TRBJ2-1; cdr3_aa: ATSREYGTGPYNEQF
v_call: TRBV27; j_call: TRBJ1-2; cdr3_aa: ASSLHRQGSGYT
v_call: TRBV3-1; j_call: TRBJ1-4; cdr3_aa: ASSQDTVDEKLF
v_call: TRBV6-1; j_call: TRBJ2-7; cdr3_aa: ASSGLAGEQY
v_call: TRBV5-1; j_call: TRBJ2-3; cdr3_aa: ASSISGSTDTQY
v_call: TRBV12-3/TRBV12-4; j_call: TRBJ1-1; cdr3_aa: ASSLMGGTNTEAF
v_call: TRBV6-1; j_call: TRBJ1-5; cdr3_aa: ASSLTGTRLSPQH
v_call: TRBV5-6; j_call: TRBJ2-2; cdr3_aa: ASSVRTGGYTGELF
v_call: TRBV7-9; j_call: TRBJ1-1; cdr3_aa: ASSLLTGRTEAF
v_call: TRBV9; j_call: TRBJ2-7; cdr3_aa: ASGVATGVGEQY
v_call: TRBV27; j_call: TRBJ2-3; cdr3_aa: ASSSRTSGGQADTRY
v_call: TRBV14; j_call: TRBJ2-1; cdr3_aa: ASGQDLGGGPLSNEQF
v_call: TRBV12-3/TRBV12-4; j_call: TRBJ1-5; cdr3_aa: ASSPLDRGPQPQH
v_call: TRBV3-1; j_call: TRBJ1-1; cdr3_aa: ASSPQRLQNTEAF
v_call: TRBV12-3/TRBV12-4; j_call: TRBJ2-1; cdr3_aa: ASSLDRGPENEQF
v_call: TRBV3-1; j_call: TRBJ2-7; cdr3_aa: ASSQDWKGVEQY
v_call: TRBV12-3/TRBV12-4; j_call: TRBJ2-3; cdr3_aa: ASSHDLDRADTQY
v_call: TRBV20-1; j_call: TRBJ2-1; cdr3_aa: SARPGYRGNNEQF
v_call: TRBV11-2; j_call: TRBJ1-5; cdr3_aa: ASSLGGAGNQPQH
v_call: TRBV7-9; j_call: TRBJ1-2; cdr3_aa: ASSWRDSATANGYT
v_call: TRBV7-3; j_call: TRBJ2-5; cdr3_aa: ASSPVEKTQY
v_call: TRBV2; j_call: TRBJ1-2; cdr3_aa: ASSEASFYGYT
v_call: TRBV11-2; j_call: TRBJ1-1; cdr3_aa: ASSPMGRLTEAF
v_call: TRBV11-2; j_call: TRBJ1-2; cdr3_aa: ASRRSGTQGYT
v_call: TRBV20-1; j_call: TRBJ2-7; cdr3_aa: SARGTSSYEQY
v_call: TRBV5-1; j_call: TRBJ2-5; cdr3_aa: ASSTGLAEETQY
v_call: TRBV4-2; j_call: TRBJ2-7; cdr3_aa: ASSQGWTLQYEQY
v_call: TRBV5-1; j_call: TRBJ2-1; cdr3_aa: ASSPGLAGDKLGHNEQF
v_call: TRBV3-1; j_call: TRBJ1-2; cdr3_aa: ASSYPGQGPNT
v_call: TRBV24-1; j_call: TRBJ2-7; cdr3_aa: ATAGSGTVDYEQY
v_call: TRBV7-3; j_call: TRBJ1-1; cdr3_aa: ASSGFQGARAGTEAF
v_call: TRBV5-1; j_call: TRBJ2-3; cdr3_aa: ASSPGTLTGNTQY
v_call: TRBV20-1; j_call: TRBJ2-5; cdr3_aa: SANRVEAETQY
v_call: TRBV24-1; j_call: TRBJ2-2; cdr3_aa: ATGTSGGLNTGELF
v_call: TRBV2; j_call: TRBJ2-7; cdr3_aa: ASRETGTTLLHEQY
v_call: TRBV4-1; j_call: TRBJ1-5; cdr3_aa: ASSQDEGNQPQH
v_call: TRBV20-1; j_call: TRBJ2-7; cdr3_aa: SATGTSGYTYEQY
v_call: TRBV7-2; j_call: TRBJ1-2; cdr3_aa: ASSSGRGYT
v_call: TRBV7-6; j_call: TRBJ2-2; cdr3_aa: ASSSEASGGALGELF
v_call: TRBV5-6; j_call: TRBJ1-4; cdr3_aa: ASSLEQGIEKLF
v_call: TRBV20-1; j_call: TRBJ2-7; cdr3_aa: SARPHRLAGGPSEQY
v_call: TRBV7-2; j_call: TRBJ2-5; cdr3_aa: ASSTRRDQETQY